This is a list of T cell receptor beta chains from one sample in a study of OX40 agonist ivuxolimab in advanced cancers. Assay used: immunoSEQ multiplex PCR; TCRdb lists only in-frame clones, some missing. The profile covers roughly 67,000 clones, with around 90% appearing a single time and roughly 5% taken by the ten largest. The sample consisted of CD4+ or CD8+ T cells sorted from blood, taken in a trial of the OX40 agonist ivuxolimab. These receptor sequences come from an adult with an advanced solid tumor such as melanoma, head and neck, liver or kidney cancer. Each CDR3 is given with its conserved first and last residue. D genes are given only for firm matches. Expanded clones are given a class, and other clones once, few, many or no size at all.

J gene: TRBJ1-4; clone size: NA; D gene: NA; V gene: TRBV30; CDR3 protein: CAWSGSRARGWEKLFF; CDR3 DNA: TGTGCCTGGAGTGGATCGAGAGCGCGGGGTTGGGAAAAACTGTTTTTT
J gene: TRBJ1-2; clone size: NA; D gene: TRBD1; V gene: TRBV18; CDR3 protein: CASSPVDRGAYGYTF; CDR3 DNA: TGTGCCAGCTCACCAGTGGACAGGGGGGCTTATGGCTACACCTTC
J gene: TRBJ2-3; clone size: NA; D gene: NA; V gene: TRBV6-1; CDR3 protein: CASSEVGGPDTQYF; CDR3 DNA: TGTGCCAGCAGTGAAGTTGGGGGCCCAGATACGCAGTATTTT
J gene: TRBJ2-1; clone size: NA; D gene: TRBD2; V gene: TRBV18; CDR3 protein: CASFRTSGDNEQFF; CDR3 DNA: TGTGCCAGCTTTCGGACTAGCGGTGACAATGAGCAGTTCTTC
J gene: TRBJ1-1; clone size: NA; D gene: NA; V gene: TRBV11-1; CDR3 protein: CASSEQGGTEAFF; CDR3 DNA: TGTGCCAGCAGCGAACAGGGAGGCACTGAAGCTTTCTTT
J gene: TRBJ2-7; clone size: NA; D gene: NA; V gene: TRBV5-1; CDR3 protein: CASRQDLRDYEQYF; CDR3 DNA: TGCGCCAGCAGACAGGATTTGCGGGATTACGAGCAGTACTTC
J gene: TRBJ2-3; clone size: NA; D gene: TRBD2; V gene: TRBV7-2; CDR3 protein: CASRRTSGSVSTDTQYF; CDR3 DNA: TGTGCCAGCAGGCGGACTAGCGGGAGCGTTAGCACAGATACGCAGTATTTT
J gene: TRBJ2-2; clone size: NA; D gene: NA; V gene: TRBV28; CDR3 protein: CASIFRGTRGGELFF; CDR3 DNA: TGTGCCAGCATCTTTCGGGGGACCCGGGGCGGGGAGCTGTTTTTT
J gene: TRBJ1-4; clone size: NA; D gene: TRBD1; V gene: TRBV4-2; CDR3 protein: CASSLGQGGEKLFF; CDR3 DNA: TGTGCCAGCAGCCTGGGACAGGGAGGCGAAAAACTGTTTTTT
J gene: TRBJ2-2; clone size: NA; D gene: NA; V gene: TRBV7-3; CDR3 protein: CASSSPGNPGELFF; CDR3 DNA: TGTGCCAGCAGCTCACCAGGGAATCCCGGGGAGCTGTTTTTT
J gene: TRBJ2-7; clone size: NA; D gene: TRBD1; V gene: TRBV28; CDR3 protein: CASRFPGQGSYEQYF; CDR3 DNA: TGTGCCAGCAGGTTTCCGGGACAGGGCTCCTACGAGCAGTACTTC
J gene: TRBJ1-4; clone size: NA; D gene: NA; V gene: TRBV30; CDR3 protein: CAWTVGYGRGEKLFF; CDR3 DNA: TGTGCCTGGACTGTAGGTTACGGGCGCGGGGAAAAACTGTTTTTT
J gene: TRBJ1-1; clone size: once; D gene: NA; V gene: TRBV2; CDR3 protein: CASRQIFMNAEAFF; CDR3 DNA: TGTGCCAGCCGACAGATTTTTATGAACGCTGAAGCTTTCTTT
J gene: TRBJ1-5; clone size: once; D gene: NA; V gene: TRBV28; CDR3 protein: CASSLAGQMSNQPQHF; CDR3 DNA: TGTGCCAGCAGTTTAGCAGGACAGATGAGCAATCAGCCCCAGCATTTT
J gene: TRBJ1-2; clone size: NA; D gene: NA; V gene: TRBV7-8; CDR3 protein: CASSPREGREGGYTF; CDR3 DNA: TGTGCCAGCAGCCCACGGGAAGGGAGGGAGGGAGGCTACACCTTC
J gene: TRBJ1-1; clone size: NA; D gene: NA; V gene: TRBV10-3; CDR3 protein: CAIRQGGRTEAFF; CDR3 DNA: TGTGCCATCAGACAGGGAGGAAGAACTGAAGCTTTCTTT
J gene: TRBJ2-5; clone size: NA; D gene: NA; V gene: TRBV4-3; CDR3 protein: CASSPTAGGDLQETQYF; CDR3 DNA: TGCGCCAGCAGCCCAACCGCCGGGGGAGACCTCCAAGAGACCCAGTACTTC
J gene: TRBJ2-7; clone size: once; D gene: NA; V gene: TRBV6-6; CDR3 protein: CASRGPIYEQYF; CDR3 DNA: TGTGCCAGCAGGGGCCCTATCTACGAGCAGTACTTC
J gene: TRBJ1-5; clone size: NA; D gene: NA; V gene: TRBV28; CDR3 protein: CASSTDWSQPQHF; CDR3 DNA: TGTGCCAGCAGTACGGATTGGAGTCAGCCCCAGCATTTT
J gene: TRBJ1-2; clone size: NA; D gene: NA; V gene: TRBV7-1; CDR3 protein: CASSRLPEGKTYGYTF; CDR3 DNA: TGTGCCAGCAGCCGGCTACCCGAGGGAAAGACCTATGGCTACACCTTC
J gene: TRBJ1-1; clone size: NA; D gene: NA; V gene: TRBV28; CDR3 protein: CASRNGQQEAFF; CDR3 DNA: TGTGCCAGCAGGAACGGACAGCAGGAAGCTTTCTTT
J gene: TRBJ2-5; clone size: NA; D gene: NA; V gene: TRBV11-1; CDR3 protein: CASSTTQGLQETQYF; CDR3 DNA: TGTGCCAGCAGTACTACACAGGGACTCCAAGAGACCCAGTACTTC
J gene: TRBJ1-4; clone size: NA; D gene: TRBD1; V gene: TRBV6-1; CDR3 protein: CASSANRGTTNEKLFF; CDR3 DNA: TGTGCCAGCAGTGCCAACAGGGGAACAACTAATGAAAAACTGTTTTTT
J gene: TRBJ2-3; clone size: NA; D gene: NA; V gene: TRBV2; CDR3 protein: CASSEDVHRGTDTQYF; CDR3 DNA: TGTGCCAGCAGTGAAGACGTCCATCGGGGCACAGATACGCAGTATTTT
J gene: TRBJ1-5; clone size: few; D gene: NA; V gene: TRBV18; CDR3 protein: CASSPIEGVGQPQHF; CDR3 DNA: TGTGCCAGCTCACCAATAGAAGGGGTCGGTCAGCCCCAGCATTTT
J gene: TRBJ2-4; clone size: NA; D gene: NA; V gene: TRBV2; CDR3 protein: CASLRDRAPNIQYF; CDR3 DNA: TGTGCCAGCCTCCGGGACCGTGCACCGAACATTCAGTACTTC
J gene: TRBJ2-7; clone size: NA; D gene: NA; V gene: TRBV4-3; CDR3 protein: CASSQVLAGSYEQYF; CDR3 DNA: TGCGCCAGCAGCCAAGTTCTAGCAGGGTCCTACGAGCAGTACTTC
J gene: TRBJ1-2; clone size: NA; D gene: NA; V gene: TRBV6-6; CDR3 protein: CAIRRTGQGYGYTF; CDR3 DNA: TGTGCCATCCGAAGGACGGGGCAGGGTTATGGCTACACCTTC
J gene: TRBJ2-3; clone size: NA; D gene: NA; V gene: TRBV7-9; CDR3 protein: CASSLAGGADTQYF; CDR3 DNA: TGTGCCAGCAGCTTAGCGGGAGGAGCAGATACGCAGTATTTT
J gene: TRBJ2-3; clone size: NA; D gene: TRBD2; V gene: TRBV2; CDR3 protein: CASSRVSGATDTQYF; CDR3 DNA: TGTGCCAGCAGTCGGGTTAGCGGGGCCACAGATACGCAGTATTTT
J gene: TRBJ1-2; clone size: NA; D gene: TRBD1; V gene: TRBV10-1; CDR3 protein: CASSENGAGGVDGYTF; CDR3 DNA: TGCGCCAGCAGTGAGAATGGGGCAGGGGGCGTTGATGGCTACACCTTC
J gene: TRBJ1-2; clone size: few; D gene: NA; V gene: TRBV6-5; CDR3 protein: CASSYSYLDSGGYTF; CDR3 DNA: TGTGCCAGCAGTTACTCGTACTTGGATTCGGGTGGCTACACCTTC
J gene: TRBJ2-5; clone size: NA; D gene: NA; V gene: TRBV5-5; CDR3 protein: CASSLIAAGQETQYF; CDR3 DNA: TGTGCCAGCAGCTTGATCGCGGCGGGGCAAGAGACCCAGTACTTC
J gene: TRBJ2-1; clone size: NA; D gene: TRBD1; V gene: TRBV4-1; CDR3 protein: CASSHAAPGQGGNEQFF; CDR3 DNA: TGCGCCAGCAGCCACGCCGCTCCGGGACAGGGGGGGAATGAGCAGTTCTTC
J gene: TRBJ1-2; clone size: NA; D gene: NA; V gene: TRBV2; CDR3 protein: CASSEEQQYGYTF; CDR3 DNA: TGTGCCAGCAGTGAAGAACAGCAATATGGCTACACCTTC
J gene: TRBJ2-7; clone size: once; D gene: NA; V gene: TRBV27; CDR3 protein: CASSSAQRLDYEQYF; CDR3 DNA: TGTGCCAGCAGTTCTGCGCAGCGGTTAGACTACGAGCAGTACTTC
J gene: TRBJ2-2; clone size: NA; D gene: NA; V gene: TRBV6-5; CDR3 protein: CASSYRYGELFF; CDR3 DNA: TGTGCCAGCAGTTACCGCTACGGGGAGCTGTTTTTT
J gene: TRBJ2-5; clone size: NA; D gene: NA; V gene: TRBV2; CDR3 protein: CASSTQLGETQYF; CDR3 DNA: TGTGCCAGCAGTACCCAACTAGGGGAGACCCAGTACTTC
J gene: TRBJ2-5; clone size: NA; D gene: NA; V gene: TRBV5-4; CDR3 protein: CASSSQGGETQYF; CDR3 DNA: TGTGCCAGCAGCTCACAGGGTGGGGAGACCCAGTACTTC
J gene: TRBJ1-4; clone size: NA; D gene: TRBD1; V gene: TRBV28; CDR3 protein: CVVTGVGEKLFF; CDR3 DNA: TGTGTCGTGACAGGGGTCGGAGAAAAACTGTTTTTT
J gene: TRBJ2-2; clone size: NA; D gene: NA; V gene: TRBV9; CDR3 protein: CASSLSTGELFF; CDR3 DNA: TGTGCCAGCAGCCTCTCCACCGGGGAGCTGTTTTTT
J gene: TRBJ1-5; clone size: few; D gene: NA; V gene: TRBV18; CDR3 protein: CASSGTDNQPQHF; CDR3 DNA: TGTGCCAGCTCCGGGACGGATAATCAGCCCCAGCATTTT
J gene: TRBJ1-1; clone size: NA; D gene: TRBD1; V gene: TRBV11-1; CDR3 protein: CASNSQGIGTEAFF; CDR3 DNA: TGTGCCAGCAACTCACAGGGGATAGGGACTGAAGCTTTCTTT
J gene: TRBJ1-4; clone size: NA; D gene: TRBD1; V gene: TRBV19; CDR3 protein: CASGQGAREKLFF; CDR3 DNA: TGTGCCAGTGGACAGGGGGCGCGAGAAAAACTGTTTTTT
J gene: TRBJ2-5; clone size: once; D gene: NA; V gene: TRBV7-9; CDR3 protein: CASSPVSGGETQYF; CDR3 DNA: TGTGCCAGCAGCCCCGTCTCTGGGGGGGAGACCCAGTACTTC
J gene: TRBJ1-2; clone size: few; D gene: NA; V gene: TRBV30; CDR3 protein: CAWSSGLYGYTF; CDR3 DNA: TGTGCCTGGAGTAGCGGCCTCTATGGCTACACCTTC
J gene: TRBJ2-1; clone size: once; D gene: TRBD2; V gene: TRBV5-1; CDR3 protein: CASSLVASGRPERSYNEQFF; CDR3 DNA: TGCGCCAGCAGCTTAGTGGCTAGCGGGAGGCCAGAAAGGTCCTACAATGAGCAGTTCTTC
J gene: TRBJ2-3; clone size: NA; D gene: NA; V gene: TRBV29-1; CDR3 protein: CSVASPGPTSTDTQYF; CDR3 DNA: TGCAGCGTAGCAAGCCCGGGCCCTACTTCCACAGATACGCAGTATTTT
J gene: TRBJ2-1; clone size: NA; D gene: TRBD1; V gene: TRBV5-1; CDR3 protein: CASSLQGVTNNEQFF; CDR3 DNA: TGCGCCAGCAGCTTACAGGGGGTAACGAACAATGAGCAGTTCTTC
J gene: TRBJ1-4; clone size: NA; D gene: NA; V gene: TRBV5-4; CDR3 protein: CASSPQGLNEKLFF; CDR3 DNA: TGTGCCAGCAGCCCGCAGGGGTTAAATGAAAAACTGTTTTTT
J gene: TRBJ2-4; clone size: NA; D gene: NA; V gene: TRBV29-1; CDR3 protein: CSVEDRGVGKNIQYF; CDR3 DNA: TGCAGCGTTGAAGACAGGGGTGTTGGCAAAAACATTCAGTACTTC
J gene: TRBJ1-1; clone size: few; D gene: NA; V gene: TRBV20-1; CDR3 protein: CSASSDEAFF; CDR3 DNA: TGCAGTGCTAGCTCGGATGAAGCTTTCTTT
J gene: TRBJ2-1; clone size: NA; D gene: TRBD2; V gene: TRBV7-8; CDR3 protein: CASSLGLAGLSVEQFF; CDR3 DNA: TGTGCCAGCAGCCTCGGACTAGCGGGATTGTCGGTTGAGCAGTTCTTC
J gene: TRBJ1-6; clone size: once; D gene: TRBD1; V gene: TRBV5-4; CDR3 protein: CASSLFGADRSRSPLHF; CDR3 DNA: TGTGCCAGCAGCTTGTTCGGGGCGGACAGGTCACGATCACCTCTCCACTTT
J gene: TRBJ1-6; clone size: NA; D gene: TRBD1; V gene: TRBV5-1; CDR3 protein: CASSLASSGTGSSYNSPLHF; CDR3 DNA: TGCGCCAGCAGCTTGGCTTCTTCCGGGACAGGGAGCTCCTATAATTCACCCCTCCACTTT